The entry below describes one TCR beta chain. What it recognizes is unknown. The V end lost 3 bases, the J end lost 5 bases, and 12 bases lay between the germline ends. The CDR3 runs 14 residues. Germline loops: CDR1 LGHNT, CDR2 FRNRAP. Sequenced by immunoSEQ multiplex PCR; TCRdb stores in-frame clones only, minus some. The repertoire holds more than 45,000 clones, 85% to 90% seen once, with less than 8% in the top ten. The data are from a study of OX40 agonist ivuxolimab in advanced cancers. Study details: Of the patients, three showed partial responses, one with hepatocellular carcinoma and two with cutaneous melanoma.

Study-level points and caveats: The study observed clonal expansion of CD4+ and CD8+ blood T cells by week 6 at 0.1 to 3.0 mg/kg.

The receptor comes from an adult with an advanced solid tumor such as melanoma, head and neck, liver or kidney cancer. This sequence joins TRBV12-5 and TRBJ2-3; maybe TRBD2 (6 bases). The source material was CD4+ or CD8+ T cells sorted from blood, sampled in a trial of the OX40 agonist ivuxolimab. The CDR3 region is CASGFGGNEDTQYF. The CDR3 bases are TGTGCTAGTGGTTTTGGCGGGAATGAAGATACGCAGTATTTT.